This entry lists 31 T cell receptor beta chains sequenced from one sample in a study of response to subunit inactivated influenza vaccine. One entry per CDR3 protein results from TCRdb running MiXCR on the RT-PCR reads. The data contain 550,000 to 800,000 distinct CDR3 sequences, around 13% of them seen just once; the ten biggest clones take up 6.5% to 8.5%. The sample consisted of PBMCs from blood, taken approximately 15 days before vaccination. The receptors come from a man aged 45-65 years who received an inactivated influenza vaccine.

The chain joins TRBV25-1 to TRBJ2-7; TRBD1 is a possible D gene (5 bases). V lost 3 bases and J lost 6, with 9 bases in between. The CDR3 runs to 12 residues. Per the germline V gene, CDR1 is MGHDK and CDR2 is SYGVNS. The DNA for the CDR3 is TGTGCCAGCAGTGATCAGGGTTCCGAGCAGTACTTC. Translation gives CASSDQGSEQYF.

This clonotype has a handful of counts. In nucleotides, the CDR3 is TGTGCCAGCAGTTCCATCGAGGGGCCCCAGCATTTT. This sequence encodes CASSSIEGPQHF. The chain is built from TRBV12-3 or TRBV12-4 and TRBJ1-5; D remains ambiguous. The CDR3 has 12 amino acids. The V gene lost 4 bases and the J gene lost 9 bases, with 10 bases spanning the gap.

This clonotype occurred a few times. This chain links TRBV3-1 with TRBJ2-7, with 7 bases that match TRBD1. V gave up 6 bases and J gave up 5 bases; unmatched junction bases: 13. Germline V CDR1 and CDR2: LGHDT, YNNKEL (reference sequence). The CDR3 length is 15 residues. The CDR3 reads CASSRTYRGSNEQYF. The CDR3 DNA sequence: TGTGCCAGCAGTCGCACCTACAGGGGCTCGAACGAGCAGTACTTC.

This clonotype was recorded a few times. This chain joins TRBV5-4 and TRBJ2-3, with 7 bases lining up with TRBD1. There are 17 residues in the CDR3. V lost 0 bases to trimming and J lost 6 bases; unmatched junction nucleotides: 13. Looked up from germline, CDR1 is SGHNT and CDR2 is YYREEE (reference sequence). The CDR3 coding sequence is TGTGCCAGCAGCTTGGCCAGGGGGTCGCGTGCCGGTGATACGCAGTATTTT. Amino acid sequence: CASSLARGSRAGDTQYF.

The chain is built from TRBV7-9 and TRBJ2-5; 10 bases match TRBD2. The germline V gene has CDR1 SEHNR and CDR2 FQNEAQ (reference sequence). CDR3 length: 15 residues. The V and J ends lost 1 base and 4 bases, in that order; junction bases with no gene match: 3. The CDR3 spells CASSLVLAGAETQYF. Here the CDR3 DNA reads TGTGCCAGCAGCTTAGTGCTAGCGGGAGCAGAGACCCAGTACTTC.

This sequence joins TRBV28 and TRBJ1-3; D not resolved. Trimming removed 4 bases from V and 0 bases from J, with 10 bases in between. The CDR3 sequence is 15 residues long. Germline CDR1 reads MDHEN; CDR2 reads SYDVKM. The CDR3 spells CASSSDAYSGNTIYF. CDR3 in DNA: TGTGCCAGCAGTTCGGACGCCTACTCTGGAAACACCATATATTTT.

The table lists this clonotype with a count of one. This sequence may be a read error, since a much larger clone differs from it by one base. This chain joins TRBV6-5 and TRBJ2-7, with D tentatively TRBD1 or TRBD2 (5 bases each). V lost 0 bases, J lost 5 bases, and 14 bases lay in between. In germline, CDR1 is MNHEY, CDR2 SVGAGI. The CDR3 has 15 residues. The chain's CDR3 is CASSYSRVGENEQYF. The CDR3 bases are TGTGCCAGCAGTTACTCGAGAGTGGGGGAAAACGAGCAGTACTTC.

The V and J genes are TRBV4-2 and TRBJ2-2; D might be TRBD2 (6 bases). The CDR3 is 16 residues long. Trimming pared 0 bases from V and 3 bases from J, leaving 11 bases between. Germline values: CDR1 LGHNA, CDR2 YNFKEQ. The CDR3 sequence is CASSQESGGDTGELFF. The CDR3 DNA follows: TGTGCCAGCAGCCAAGAATCAGGCGGGGACACCGGGGAGCTGTTTTTT.

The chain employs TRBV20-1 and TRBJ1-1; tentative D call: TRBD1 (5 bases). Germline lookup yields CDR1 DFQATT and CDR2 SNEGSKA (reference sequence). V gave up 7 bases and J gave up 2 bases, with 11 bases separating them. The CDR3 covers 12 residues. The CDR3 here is CSVWGGNTEAFF. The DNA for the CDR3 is TGCAGTGTCTGGGGGGGAAACACTGAAGCTTTCTTT.

The DNA for the CDR3 is TGTGCCAGCAGCGCCTCTTATTCTGTATTCTTC. It yields the protein CASSASYSVFF. The rearrangement links TRBV3-1 to TRBJ2-1, with D unresolved. The CDR3 consists of 11 residues. Between the trimmed V and J ends, which lost 5 bases and 16 bases, there was a span of 15 bases. Per germline, CDR1 LGHDT and CDR2 YNNKEL (reference sequence).

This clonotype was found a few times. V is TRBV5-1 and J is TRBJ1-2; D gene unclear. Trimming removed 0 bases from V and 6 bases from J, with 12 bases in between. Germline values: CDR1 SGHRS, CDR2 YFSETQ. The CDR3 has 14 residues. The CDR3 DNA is TGCGCCAGCAGCTTGGGATCCGGGAGCCATGGCTACACCTTC. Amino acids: CASSLGSGSHGYTF.

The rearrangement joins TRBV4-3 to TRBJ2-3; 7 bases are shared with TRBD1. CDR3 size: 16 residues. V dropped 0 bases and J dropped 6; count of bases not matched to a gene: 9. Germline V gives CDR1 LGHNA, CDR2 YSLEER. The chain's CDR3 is CASSQDGKGAGDTQYF. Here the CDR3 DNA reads TGCGCCAGCAGCCAAGATGGAAAGGGGGCAGGTGATACGCAGTATTTT.

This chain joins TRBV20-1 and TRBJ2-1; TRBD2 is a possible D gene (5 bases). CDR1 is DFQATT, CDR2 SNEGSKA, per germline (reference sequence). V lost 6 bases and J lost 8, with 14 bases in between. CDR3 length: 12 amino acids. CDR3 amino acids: CSAPTSSDEQFF. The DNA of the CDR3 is TGCAGTGCCCCAACTAGTTCGGATGAGCAGTTCTTC.

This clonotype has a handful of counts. The CDR3 DNA reads TGTGCCAGCAGTTCCGCGTTAAACTCCTACGAGCAGTACTTC. It yields the protein CASSSALNSYEQYF. The chain recombines TRBV6-5 with TRBJ2-7; D remains unclear. The germline gives CDR1 MNHEY, CDR2 SVGAGI. V dropped 4 bases and J dropped 0 bases, with 10 bases sitting between them. The CDR3 covers 14 residues.

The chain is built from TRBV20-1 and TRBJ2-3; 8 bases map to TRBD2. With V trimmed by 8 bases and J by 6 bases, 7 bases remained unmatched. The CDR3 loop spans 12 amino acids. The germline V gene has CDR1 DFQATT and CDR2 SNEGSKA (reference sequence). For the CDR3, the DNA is TGCAGTCCCGGACTAGCCTCCGATACGCAGTATTTT. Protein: CSPGLASDTQYF.

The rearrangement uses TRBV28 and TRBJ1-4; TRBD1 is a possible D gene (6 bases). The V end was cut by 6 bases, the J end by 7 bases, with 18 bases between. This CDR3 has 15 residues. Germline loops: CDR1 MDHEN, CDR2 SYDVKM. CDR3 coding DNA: TGTGCCAGCAGCCAGCTTGGGGGGCAGGGTGAAAAACTGTTTTTT. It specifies CASSQLGGQGEKLFF.

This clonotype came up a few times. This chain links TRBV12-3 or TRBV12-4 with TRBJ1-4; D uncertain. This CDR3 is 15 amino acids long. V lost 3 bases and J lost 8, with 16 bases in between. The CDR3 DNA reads TGTGCCAGCAGTTTCTCTCCCGGGTCTGGGGAAAAACTGTTTTTT. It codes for CASSFSPGSGEKLFF.

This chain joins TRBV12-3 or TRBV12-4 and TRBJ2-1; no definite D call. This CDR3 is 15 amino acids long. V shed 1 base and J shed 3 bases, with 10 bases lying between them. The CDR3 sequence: CASSLVVSNYNEQFF. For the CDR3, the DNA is TGTGCCAGCAGTTTAGTTGTCTCTAACTACAATGAGCAGTTCTTC.

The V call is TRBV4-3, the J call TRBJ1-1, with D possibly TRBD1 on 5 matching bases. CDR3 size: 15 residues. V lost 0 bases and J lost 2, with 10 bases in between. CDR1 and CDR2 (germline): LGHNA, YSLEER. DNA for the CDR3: TGCGCCAGCAGCCAAGATGGGGCAGCCAACACTGAAGCTTTCTTT. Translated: CASSQDGAANTEAFF.

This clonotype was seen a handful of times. CDR3 coding DNA: TGCAGTGCTAGAGGGCCGGCGGGTACGAACACTGAAGCTTTCTTT. Translation: CSARGPAGTNTEAFF. The chain recombines TRBV20-1 with TRBJ1-1; no clear D gene. Germline assignment: CDR1 DFQATT and CDR2 SNEGSKA (reference sequence). The CDR3 loop spans 15 amino acids. Deletions cut 1 base from V and 1 base from J, with 13 bases between.

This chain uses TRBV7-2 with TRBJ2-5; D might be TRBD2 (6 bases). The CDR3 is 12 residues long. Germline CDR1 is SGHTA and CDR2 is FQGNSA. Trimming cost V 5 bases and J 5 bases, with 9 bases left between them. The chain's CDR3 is CASSDAGETQYF. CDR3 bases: TGTGCCAGCAGCGATGCGGGGGAGACCCAGTACTTC.

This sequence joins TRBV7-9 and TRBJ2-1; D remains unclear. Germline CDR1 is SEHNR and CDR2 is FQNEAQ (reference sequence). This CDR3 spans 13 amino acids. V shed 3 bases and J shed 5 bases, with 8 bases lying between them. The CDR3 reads CASSFSMHNEQFF. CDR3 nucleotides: TGTGCCAGCAGCTTTAGTATGCACAATGAGCAGTTCTTC.

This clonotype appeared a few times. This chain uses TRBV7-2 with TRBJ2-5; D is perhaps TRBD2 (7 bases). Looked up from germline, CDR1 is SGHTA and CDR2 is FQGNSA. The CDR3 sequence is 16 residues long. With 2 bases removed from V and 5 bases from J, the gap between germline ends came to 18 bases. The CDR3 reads CASSLRFRGAPETQYF. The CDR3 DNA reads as TGTGCCAGCAGCTTAAGGTTCCGGGGGGCGCCTGAGACCCAGTACTTC.

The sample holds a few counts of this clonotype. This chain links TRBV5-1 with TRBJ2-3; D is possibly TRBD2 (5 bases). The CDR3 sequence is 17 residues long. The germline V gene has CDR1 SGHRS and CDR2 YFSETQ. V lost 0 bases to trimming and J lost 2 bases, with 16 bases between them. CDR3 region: CASSLVGSGVATDTQYF. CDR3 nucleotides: TGCGCCAGCAGCTTGGTTGGGAGTGGCGTTGCCACAGATACGCAGTATTTT.

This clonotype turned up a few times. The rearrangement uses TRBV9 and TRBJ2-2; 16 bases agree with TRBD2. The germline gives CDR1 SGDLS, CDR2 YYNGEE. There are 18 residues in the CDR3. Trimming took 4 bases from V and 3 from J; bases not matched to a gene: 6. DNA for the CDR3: TGTGCCAGCAGCATGGGACTAGCGGGAGGGACCTACACCGGGGAGCTGTTTTTT. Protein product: CASSMGLAGGTYTGELFF.

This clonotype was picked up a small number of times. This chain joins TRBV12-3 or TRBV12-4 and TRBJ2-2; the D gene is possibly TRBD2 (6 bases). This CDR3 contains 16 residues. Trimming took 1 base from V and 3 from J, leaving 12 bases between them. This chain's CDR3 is CASSLVGLAYTGELFF. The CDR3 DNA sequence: TGTGCCAGCAGTTTAGTCGGCCTAGCGTACACCGGGGAGCTGTTTTTT.

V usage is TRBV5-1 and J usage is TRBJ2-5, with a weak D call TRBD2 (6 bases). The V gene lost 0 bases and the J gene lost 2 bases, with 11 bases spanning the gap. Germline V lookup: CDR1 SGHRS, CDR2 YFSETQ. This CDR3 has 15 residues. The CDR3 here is CASSLVAGPQETQYF. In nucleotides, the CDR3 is TGCGCCAGCAGCTTGGTGGCGGGGCCGCAAGAGACCCAGTACTTC.

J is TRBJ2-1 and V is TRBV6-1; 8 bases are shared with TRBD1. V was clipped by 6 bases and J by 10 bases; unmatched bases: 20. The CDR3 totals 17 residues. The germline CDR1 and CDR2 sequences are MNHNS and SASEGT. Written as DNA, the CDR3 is TGTGCCAGCAGGAAGTTACCTGGGACAGGTGGGGCCCTGGAGCAGTTCTTC. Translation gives CASRKLPGTGGALEQFF.

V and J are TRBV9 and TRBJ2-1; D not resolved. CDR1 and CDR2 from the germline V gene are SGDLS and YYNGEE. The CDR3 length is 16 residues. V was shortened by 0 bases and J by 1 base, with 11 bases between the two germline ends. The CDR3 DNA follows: TGTGCCAGCAGCGTAGACCGTCGAGGTTCCTACAATGAGCAGTTCTTC. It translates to CASSVDRRGSYNEQFF.

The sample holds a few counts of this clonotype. CDR3 in DNA: TGTGCTAGTGGTTTGGACGTAGGGGGTTTCGATGAGCAGTTCTTC. Its protein product is CASGLDVGGFDEQFF. The chain joins TRBV12-5 to TRBJ2-1; possible D gene TRBD1, 6 bases. Trimming removed 1 base at V and 8 bases at J, with 15 bases between. The CDR3 loop spans 15 amino acids. CDR1 and CDR2 from the germline V gene are LGHNT and FRNRAP.

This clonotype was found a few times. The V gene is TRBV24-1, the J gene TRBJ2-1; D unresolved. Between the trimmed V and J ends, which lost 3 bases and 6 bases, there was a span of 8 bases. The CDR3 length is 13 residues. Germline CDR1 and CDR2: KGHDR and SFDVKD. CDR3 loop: CATSDEKVNEQFF. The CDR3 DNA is TGTGCCACCAGTGATGAAAAAGTCAATGAGCAGTTCTTC.